In this sample, the clone carrying this T cell receptor beta chain turned up many times. Its cognate antigen is unknown. This specimen comes from a study of T-cell reconstitution after alpha-beta-depleted transplantation in children. There are 19 residues in the CDR3. Trimming took 1 base from V and 8 from J; bases not matched to a gene: 15. CDR1 is LGHNA and CDR2 is YNFKEQ in the germline V gene. Broader study findings: From newly produced T cells came most of the T-cell counts and diversity one year after transplant. Expanded clones from the graft, numbering several hundred, reportedly supplied alpha-beta T cells about two months after transplant. At day 60, the high TCRbeta diversity found in some patients originated from recipient T cells and thymic progenitors that had survived.

As it was prepared, the TCRbeta library received unique molecular identifiers. A single record per CDR3 protein comes from TCRdb applying MiXCR to the PCR reads. The sample contains 250,000 to 300,000 distinct CDR3 sequences, roughly 11% of which appear only once. The clonotype originates from a male patient under 10 years old who had a stem cell transplant for chronic granulomatous disease, so the T cells may come from the graft donor. The input for sequencing was peripheral blood, taken 180 days after TCRalphabeta/CD19-depleted stem cell transplant. The chain has TRBV4-2 and TRBJ2-1; TRBD2 agrees at 12 bases. CDR3 in DNA: TGTGCCAGCAGCCAAGTTGCGCTAGCGGGGGGGCAATTGGGATATGAGCAGTTCTTC. Its translation is CASSQVALAGGQLGYEQFF.